These 5 T cell receptor beta chains were all obtained from the same sample, sequenced in a study of shared clonotypes between healthy human individuals. Generated by immunoSEQ multiplex PCR, the TCRdb table keeps only in-frame clones and is missing some. The sample includes under 2,500,000 clones, approximately 96% seen only once; the top ten take roughly 0.13%. The sequenced sample consisted of naive CD4+ T cells sorted from blood. The subset: CD45RA+ positively selected. The receptor set was obtained from a man in his late teens or twenties in good health.

The chain links TRBV11-1 to TRBJ2-1; D is possibly TRBD1 or TRBD2 (5 bases each). Germline assignment: CDR1 SGHAT and CDR2 FQDESV (reference sequence). There are 14 residues in the CDR3. V was shortened by 5 bases and J by 3 bases, with 11 bases between the two germline ends. CDR3 protein: CASSVRDGYNEQFF. The CDR3 DNA reads as TGTGCCAGCAGCGTACGGGACGGCTACAATGAGCAGTTCTTC.

The chain is built from TRBV7-2 and TRBJ2-1, with D unclear. There are 11 residues in the CDR3. Germline V gene sequence: CDR1 SGHTA, CDR2 FQGNSA. V was pared by 5 bases and J by 10 bases, with 9 bases between. CDR3: CASSDSREQFF. Here the CDR3 DNA reads TGTGCCAGCAGCGACTCTAGGGAGCAGTTCTTC.

J is TRBJ2-7 and V is TRBV6-6, with D possibly being TRBD1 (6 bases). In germline, CDR1 is MNHNY, CDR2 SVGAGI (reference sequence). The CDR3 length is 13 residues. The V end was cut by 7 bases, the J end by 2 bases, with 12 bases between. CDR3 amino acids: CASTRGSTYEQYF. CDR3 DNA: TGTGCCAGCACCAGGGGCTCCACCTACGAGCAGTACTTC.

The J gene is TRBJ1-1, the V gene TRBV7-9; a weak D match, TRBD1 (5 bases). In germline, CDR1 is SEHNR, CDR2 FQNEAQ (reference sequence). Trimming removed 7 bases from V and 1 base from J, with 13 bases in between. The CDR3 runs 14 residues. The CDR3 nucleotides read TGTGCCAGCACTGTTTGGGGGGAGAACACTGAAGCTTTCTTT. It encodes CASTVWGENTEAFF.

The chain employs TRBV6-1 and TRBJ1-3; TRBD1 matches 9 bases. Germline V lookup: CDR1 MNHNS, CDR2 SASEGT. This CDR3 comprises 15 residues. V lost 3 bases, J lost 7 bases, and 7 bases stayed unmatched. The CDR3 nucleotides are TGTGCCAGCAGTGACCCCGGGACAGGGAGGAACACCATATATTTT. Translated, it gives CASSDPGTGRNTIYF.